This entry lists 4 T cell receptor beta chains sequenced from one sample in a study of blood T cell repertoires in COVID-19. This table comes from immunoSEQ multiplex PCR, and its TCRdb copy is limited to in-frame clones, with some not included. In the table there are some 200,000 clones, 87% of which are singletons. The source material was peripheral blood. The receptor source for this set is a man aged 55-75 years with active or convalescent COVID-19.

Here the CDR3 reads CASSGQQNTEAFF. The CDR3 region has the DNA TGTGCCAGCAGCGGACAGCAGAACACTGAAGCTTTCTTT. The V and J genes are TRBV6-6 and TRBJ1-1; weak D call: TRBD1 (6 bases). The CDR3 is 13 residues long. Germline V lookup: CDR1 MNHNY, CDR2 SVGAGI (reference sequence). The germline V and J ends were trimmed by 6 bases and 1 base, with 9 bases remaining between them.

The chain uses TRBV24-1 and TRBJ2-1, with 7 nucleotides matching TRBD1. CDR1 is KGHDR and CDR2 is SFDVKD in the germline V gene. This CDR3 comprises 16 residues. Unmatched junction bases numbered 2, after V lost 1 base and J lost 0 bases. The CDR3: CATSDLRDSSYNEQFF. In nucleotides, the CDR3 is TGTGCCACCAGTGATTTACGGGACAGCTCCTACAATGAGCAGTTCTTC.

This chain connects TRBV6-5 to TRBJ1-2; 7 bases are shared with TRBD1. The length of the CDR3 is 13 residues. V lost 6 bases to trimming and J lost 6 bases; unmatched junction nucleotides: 7. Germline CDR1 and CDR2: MNHEY and SVGAGI. CDR3 region: CASSERGLNGYTF. The CDR3 DNA reads as TGTGCCAGCAGCGAGAGGGGGCTAAATGGCTACACCTTC.

The chain has TRBV3-1 (or the pseudogene TRBV3-2) and TRBJ1-5; 7 bases fit TRBD1. The CDR3 contains 16 residues. The junction had 3 bases not matched to a gene; V was cut back by 1 base and J by 0 bases. In germline, CDR1 is LGHDT, CDR2 YNNKEL (reference sequence). CDR3 sequence (DNA): TGTGCCAGCAGCCAAGGGACAGGTTATAGCAATCAGCCCCAGCATTTT. It is translated as CASSQGTGYSNQPQHF.